A selection of T cell receptor beta chains follows, all from one sample in a study of T cell responses to AZD1222 COVID-19 vaccine. Libraries were prepared by immunoSEQ multiplex PCR; TCRdb keeps only in-frame clonotypes and omits some of them. Of over 80,000 clones listed, about 89% are singletons. The material was peripheral blood, obtained 28 days after the second AZD1222 dose. All receptors come from an adult who received the AZD1222 COVID-19 vaccine. Both conserved end residues are part of each CDR3. D genes are given only for firm matches. Expanded clones are given a class, and other clones once, few, many or no size at all.

V: TRBV7-3
size: .
D: TRBD2
J: TRBJ2-1
DNA: TGTGCCAGCAGCTTATCTCGGGGGGCCTACAATGAGCAGTTCTTC
CDR3: CASSLSRGAYNEQFF

V: TRBV11-2
size: once
D: .
J: TRBJ2-1
DNA: TGTGCCAGCAGCTTAGAGTATGAGCAGTTCTTC
CDR3: CASSLEYEQFF

V: TRBV5-4
size: .
D: .
J: TRBJ2-7
DNA: TGTGCCAGCAGCCGCGAACAGGCAAGCTCCTACGAGCAGTACTTC
CDR3: CASSREQASSYEQYF

V: TRBV7-9
size: .
D: TRBD2
J: TRBJ2-3
DNA: TGTGCCAGCAGCTTTAGCGGGAACACAGATACGCAGTATTTT
CDR3: CASSFSGNTDTQYF

V: TRBV2
size: .
D: TRBD1
J: TRBJ1-1
DNA: TGTGCCAGCATTGAGACAGGGGGACTTACTGAAGCTTTCTTT
CDR3: CASIETGGLTEAFF

V: TRBV7-2
size: .
D: TRBD1
J: TRBJ2-3
DNA: TGTGCCAGCACGTCGGGACAGGGGTCAGATACGCAGTATTTT
CDR3: CASTSGQGSDTQYF

V: TRBV19
size: .
D: TRBD1
J: TRBJ1-5
DNA: TGTGCCAGTAGTAAGGGCCCTCGGACAGGGGTCTATCAGCCCCAGCATTTT
CDR3: CASSKGPRTGVYQPQHF

V: TRBV18
size: .
D: TRBD1
J: TRBJ1-1
DNA: TGTGCCAGCTCACCCTCCTCCGGACAGGGGAACACTGAAGCTTTCTTT
CDR3: CASSPSSGQGNTEAFF

V: TRBV7-8
size: .
D: TRBD1
J: TRBJ1-5
DNA: TGTGCCAGCAGCTTACCCGGGGGACAGTACAATCAGCCCCAGCATTTT
CDR3: CASSLPGGQYNQPQHF

V: TRBV30
size: .
D: .
J: TRBJ1-5
DNA: TGTGCCTGGAGAGGTTCGGGGAGCAATCAGCCCCAGCATTTT
CDR3: CAWRGSGSNQPQHF

V: TRBV5-4
size: .
D: TRBD1
J: TRBJ2-7
DNA: TGTGCCAGCAGCTCCCCGGGACAGGGAGTCTACGAGCAGTACTTC
CDR3: CASSSPGQGVYEQYF

V: TRBV27
size: .
D: .
J: TRBJ2-1
DNA: TGTGCCAGCAGACTAACCCCGTCGGGAAGGGATGAGCAGTTCTTC
CDR3: CASRLTPSGRDEQFF

V: TRBV19
size: .
D: TRBD1
J: TRBJ2-1
DNA: TGTGCCAGTGCGGACAGGGAAGGGCTATATGAGCAGTTCTTC
CDR3: CASADREGLYEQFF

V: TRBV7-2
size: .
D: TRBD2
J: TRBJ2-3
DNA: TGTGCCAGCAGCCAGACTAGCGGGAGGCTCGGGGATACGCAGTATTTT
CDR3: CASSQTSGRLGDTQYF

V: TRBV9
size: .
D: .
J: TRBJ2-1
DNA: TGTGCCAGCAGCGTAGCAGGGCAGGACCCTGAGCAGTTCTTC
CDR3: CASSVAGQDPEQFF

V: TRBV7-2
size: .
D: TRBD2
J: TRBJ2-3
DNA: TGTGCCAGCAGCCCCCCTGGGACTAGCGGGCCAGATACGCAGTATTTT
CDR3: CASSPPGTSGPDTQYF

V: TRBV28
size: few
D: .
J: TRBJ1-5
DNA: TGTGCCAGCAGTTCTGAACGGGACCCTTGGAAGGGGAGCAATCAGCCCCAGCATTTT
CDR3: CASSSERDPWKGSNQPQHF

V: TRBV12-3/TRBV12-4
size: .
D: .
J: TRBJ2-7
DNA: TGTGCCAGCAGTTTAAACCTTGGCGAGCAGTACTTC
CDR3: CASSLNLGEQYF

V: TRBV6-6
size: .
D: .
J: TRBJ2-7
DNA: TGTGCCAGCGCTCCCGGGACCCCCTACGAGCAGTACTTC
CDR3: CASAPGTPYEQYF

V: TRBV25-1
size: few
D: .
J: TRBJ1-3
DNA: TGTGCCAGCAGTAAAGTCTCTGGAAACACCATATATTTT
CDR3: CASSKVSGNTIYF

V: TRBV5-4
size: once
D: .
J: TRBJ1-1
DNA: TGTGCCAGCAGCTCCGTGGCTAATTACAACACTGAAGCTTTCTTT
CDR3: CASSSVANYNTEAFF

V: TRBV24-1
size: .
D: .
J: TRBJ2-7
DNA: TGTGCCACCAGTGATTTGCAGGGCCCTCGGCAGTACTTC
CDR3: CATSDLQGPRQYF

V: TRBV28
size: .
D: .
J: TRBJ1-6
DNA: TGTGCCAGCAGTACAGGGTTTGGCTCACCCCTCCACTTT
CDR3: CASSTGFGSPLHF

V: TRBV25-1
size: .
D: TRBD1
J: TRBJ1-1
DNA: TGTGCCAGCGGAAGACAGGGTTGGACTTTCTTT
CDR3: CASGRQGWTFF

V: TRBV5-4
size: .
D: .
J: TRBJ1-2
DNA: TGTGCCAGCACCCTGGAACTAGGGAGGGATGGCTACACCTTC
CDR3: CASTLELGRDGYTF